What follows are 5 T cell receptor beta chains derived from one specimen sequenced in a study of T cell responses to AZD1222 COVID-19 vaccine. This table comes from immunoSEQ multiplex PCR, and its TCRdb copy is limited to in-frame clones, with some not included. The sample holds around 220,000 clones, 90% to 95% seen once. The source was peripheral blood, collected 28 days after the second dose of the MenACWY control vaccine. Receptors were obtained from an adult who received the MenACWY meningococcal vaccine as a control.

This sequence joins TRBV6-5 and TRBJ2-2; D may be TRBD1 (6 bases). There are 12 residues in the CDR3. V lost 8 bases, J lost 7 bases, and 11 bases lay in between. From germline, CDR1 is MNHEY and CDR2 SVGAGI. The CDR3 DNA reads as TGTGCCAGCGGGGGACACCGCGGGGAGCTGTTTTTT. Its protein product is CASGGHRGELFF.

This sequence joins TRBV19 and TRBJ1-2; the D gene is possibly TRBD1 (6 bases). The CDR3 has 12 residues. With 4 bases removed from V and 6 bases from J, the gap between germline ends came to 9 bases. CDR1 LNHDA and CDR2 SQIVND come from the germline V gene (reference sequence). CDR3 region: CASSNRVHGYTF. CDR3 sequence (DNA): TGTGCCAGTAGTAACAGGGTACATGGCTACACCTTC.

The chain employs TRBV11-3 and TRBJ1-2, with D possibly TRBD1 on 6 matching bases. Germline V gene lookup returns CDR1 SGHNT and CDR2 YENEEA. With 5 bases removed from V and 0 bases from J, the gap between germline ends came to 13 bases. The CDR3 is 15 amino acids. The CDR3 DNA is TGTGCCAGCAGCGTAGGACGGACAGCTAACTATGGCTACACCTTC. It yields the protein CASSVGRTANYGYTF.

J is TRBJ1-2 and V is TRBV5-4; 10 bases match TRBD1. The trim removed 3 bases at V and 2 bases at J, leaving 1 base unmatched. This CDR3 has 14 residues. CDR1 and CDR2 from the germline V gene are SGHNT and YYREEE (reference sequence). CDR3 region: CASSSDRGNYGYTF. The DNA for the CDR3 is TGTGCCAGCAGCTCGGACAGGGGGAACTATGGCTACACCTTC.

J is TRBJ1-1 and V is TRBV19, with TRBD1 matching over 7 bases. The CDR3 is 16 residues long. Germline lookup yields CDR1 LNHDA and CDR2 SQIVND (reference sequence). The V gene end was trimmed by 9 bases and the J gene end by 3 bases; junction bases not matched to a gene: 16. CDR3 coding DNA: TGTGCCAGCCCCCCTGAGACAGGGTCCGTGGACACTGAAGCTTTCTTT. This gives the protein CASPPETGSVDTEAFF. Full variable domain (outside the CDR3, taken from reference TRBV19 and TRBJ1-1): DGGITQSPKYLFRKEGQNVTLSCEQNLNHDAMYWYRQDPGQGLRLIYYSQIVNDFQKGDIAEGYSVSREKKESFPLTVTSAQKNPTAFYLCASPPETGSVDTEAFFGQGTRLTVV.